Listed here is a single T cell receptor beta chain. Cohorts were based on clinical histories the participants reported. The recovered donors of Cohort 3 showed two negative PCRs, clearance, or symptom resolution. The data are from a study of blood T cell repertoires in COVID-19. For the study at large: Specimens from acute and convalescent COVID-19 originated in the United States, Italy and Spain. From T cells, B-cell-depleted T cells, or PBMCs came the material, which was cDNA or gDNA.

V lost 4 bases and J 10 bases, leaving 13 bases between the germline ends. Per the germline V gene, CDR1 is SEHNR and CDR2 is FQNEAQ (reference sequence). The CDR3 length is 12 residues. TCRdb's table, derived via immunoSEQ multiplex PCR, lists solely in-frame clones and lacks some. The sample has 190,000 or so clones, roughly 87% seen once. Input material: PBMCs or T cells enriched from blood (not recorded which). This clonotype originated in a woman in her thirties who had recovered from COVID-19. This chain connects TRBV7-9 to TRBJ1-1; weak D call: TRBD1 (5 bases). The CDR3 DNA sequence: TGTGCCAGCAGCTCCCCGCGGGGGGGAGCTTTCTTT. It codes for CASSSPRGGAFF.